This TCR beta chain comes out of a study of CD8+ T cells in alopecia areata. This clone was seen more than once but under ten times. Treatment described: oral pan-JAK inhibitor, 5-10 mg twice daily. Extracted RNA was reverse transcribed into cDNA, the sequencing template. Repertoires were generated with immunoSEQ multiplex PCR, while TCRdb's copy carries only in-frame clones and drops some. This sample has more than 200,000 clones, with roughly 44% found just once. The sample in question was CD4+ T cells sorted from blood, obtained between weeks 36 and 40, from a patient treated with tofacitinib. The receptor comes from a human donor with alopecia areata.

This CDR3 is CASSSGELFF. In DNA form, the CDR3 reads TGTGCCAGCAGCTCAGGGGAGCTGTTTTTT. The J gene is TRBJ2-2, the V gene TRBV7-9; D unclear. V was shortened by 4 bases and J by 8 bases, with 2 bases between the two germline ends. This CDR3 is built from 10 residues. The germline V gene encodes CDR1 SEHNR and CDR2 FQNEAQ (reference sequence).